This T cell receptor (beta chain) was identified in a study of CD8 T cells in Susac syndrome. Study results and limitations: A relatively small number of individuals underwent TCR sequencing and HLA analysis.

Notes on this clonotype: The target antigen is unknown.

The CDR3 consists of 15 residues. Per the germline V gene, CDR1 is SGDLS and CDR2 is YYNGEE. The ends lost 1 base at V and 3 bases at J; junction bases unmatched: 3. An input of roughly 0.5 to 1 ug of RNA was subjected to reverse transcription using random hexamers. Amplification of TCR beta CDR3 across 54 Vbeta and 13 Jbeta was performed with immunoSEQ multiplex PCR. TCRdb called the immunoSEQ multiplex PCR reads again in MiXCR, with one record for every CDR3 protein. The profile shows some 140,000 distinct CDR3 sequences, over 75% of them singletons. CD8+ and CD4+ T cells circulating in blood were sequenced for TCR beta. The CD8+ and CD4+ T cells were negatively isolated, with the TEMRA cells enriched by FACS.

This clonotype was obtained from a human donor with multiple sclerosis. Sequenced material: CD8+ T cells from PBMCs. V usage is TRBV9 and J usage is TRBJ2-1; 8 bases are a match to TRBD2. CDR3 loop: CASSVISGSYNEQFF. The CDR3, as DNA: TGTGCCAGCAGCGTAATAAGCGGGAGCTACAATGAGCAGTTCTTC. The whole variable domain, filled in from reference TRBV9 and TRBJ2-1, reads DSGVTQTPKHLITATGQRVTLRCSPRSGDLSVYWYQQSLDQGLQFLIQYYNGEERAKGNILERFSAQQFPDLHSELNLSSLELGDSALYFCASSVISGSYNEQFFGPGTRLTVL.